This T cell receptor (beta chain) was recorded in a study of Ad26.COV2.S vaccination and SARS-CoV-2 variants. As concerns this clone: The target antigen is unknown.

Whole-study findings and limits: Placebo and vaccine recipients had non-spike TCR breadth that was similar. Recipients given vaccine exceeded placebo recipients in spike-specific TCR breadth. Total T cell responses, in the TCR breadth and depth analyses, may have been underestimated.

Method: immunoSEQ multiplex PCR; TCRdb's copy keeps in-frame clones and lacks some. Of 350,000 to 550,000 clones detected, about 91% appear once; the ten largest clones hold about 2.5%. The treatment denotes: roughly 19 received Ad26.COV2.S at low or high dose, single or two shots; about 5 received placebo; per-sample allocation not given. It was on day 63 after the first vaccine or placebo injection that samples were taken. The administered vaccine (an Ad26 vector) expressed Wuhan-strain SARS-CoV-2 spike. The V and J ends lost 5 bases and 1 base respectively, with 10 bases between them. The CDR3 sequence is 14 residues long. The germline V gene encodes CDR1 MDHEN and CDR2 SYDVKM.

Specimen: peripheral blood, collected in a trial of Ad26.COV2.S vaccine versus placebo. The sequence derives from a person between 18 and 65 years old who received the Ad26.COV2.S COVID-19 vaccine or a placebo. The rearrangement links TRBV28 to TRBJ2-3, with unresolved D. In DNA, the CDR3 is TGTGCCAGCAGTACCAGGCCTCGCACAGATACGCAGTATTTT. It encodes CASSTRPRTDTQYF.